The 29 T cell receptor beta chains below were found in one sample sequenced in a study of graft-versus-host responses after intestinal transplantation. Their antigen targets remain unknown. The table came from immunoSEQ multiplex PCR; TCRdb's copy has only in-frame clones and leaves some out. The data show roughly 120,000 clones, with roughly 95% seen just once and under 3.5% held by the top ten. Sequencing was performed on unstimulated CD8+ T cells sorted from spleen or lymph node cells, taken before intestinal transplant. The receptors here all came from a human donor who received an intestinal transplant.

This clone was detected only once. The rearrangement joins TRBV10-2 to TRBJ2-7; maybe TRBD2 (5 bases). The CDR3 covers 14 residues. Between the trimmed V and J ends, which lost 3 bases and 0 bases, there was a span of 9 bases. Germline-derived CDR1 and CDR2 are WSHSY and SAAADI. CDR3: CASSDGRASYEQYF. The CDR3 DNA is TGCGCCAGCAGTGATGGGCGGGCCTCCTACGAGCAGTACTTC.

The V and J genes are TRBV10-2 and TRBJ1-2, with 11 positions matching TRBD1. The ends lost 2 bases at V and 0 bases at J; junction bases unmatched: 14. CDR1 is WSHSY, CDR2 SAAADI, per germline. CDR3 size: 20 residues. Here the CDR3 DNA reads TGCGCCAGCAGTGAGACCGCGATTAAGGACAGGGGGCATCCTAACTATGGCTACACCTTC. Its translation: CASSETAIKDRGHPNYGYTF.

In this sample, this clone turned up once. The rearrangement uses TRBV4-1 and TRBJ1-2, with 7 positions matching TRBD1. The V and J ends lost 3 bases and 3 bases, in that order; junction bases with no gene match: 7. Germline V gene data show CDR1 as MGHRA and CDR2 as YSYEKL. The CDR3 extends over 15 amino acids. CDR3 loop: CASSQGTATHYGYTF. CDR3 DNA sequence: TGCGCCAGCAGCCAGGGGACAGCCACCCACTATGGCTACACCTTC.

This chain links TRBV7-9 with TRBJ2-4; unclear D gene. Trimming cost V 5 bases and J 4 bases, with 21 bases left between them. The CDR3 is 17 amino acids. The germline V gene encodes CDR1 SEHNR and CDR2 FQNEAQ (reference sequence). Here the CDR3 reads CASSRRGGTLLKNIQYF. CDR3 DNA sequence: TGTGCCAGCAGCCGCCGAGGCGGAACATTGTTAAAAAACATTCAGTACTTC.

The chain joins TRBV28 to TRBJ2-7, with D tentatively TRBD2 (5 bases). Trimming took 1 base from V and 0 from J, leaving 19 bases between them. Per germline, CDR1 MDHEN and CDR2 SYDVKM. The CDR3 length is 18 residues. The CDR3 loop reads CASSLSLGAALSSYEQYF. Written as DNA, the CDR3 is TGTGCCAGCAGTTTATCCCTGGGAGCGGCACTGAGCTCCTACGAGCAGTACTTC.

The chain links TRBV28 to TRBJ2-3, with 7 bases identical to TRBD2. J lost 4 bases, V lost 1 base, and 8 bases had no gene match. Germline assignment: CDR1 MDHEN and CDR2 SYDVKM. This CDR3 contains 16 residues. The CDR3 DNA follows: TGTGCCAGCAGTTTATTGTCTAGCGGAGTTGCAGATACGCAGTATTTT. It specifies CASSLLSSGVADTQYF.

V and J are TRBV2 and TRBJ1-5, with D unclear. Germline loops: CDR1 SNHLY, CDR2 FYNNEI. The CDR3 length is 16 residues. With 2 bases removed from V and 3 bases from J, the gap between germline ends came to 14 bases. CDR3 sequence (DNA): TGTGCCAGCAGTGAATGGGCCCATGGCCCCAATCAGCCCCAGCATTTT. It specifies CASSEWAHGPNQPQHF. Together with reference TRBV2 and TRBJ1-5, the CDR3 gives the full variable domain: EPEVTQTPSHQVTQMGQEVILRCVPISNHLYFYWYRQILGQKVEFLVSFYNNEISEKSEIFDDQFSVERPDGSNFTLKIRSTKLEDSAMYFCASSEWAHGPNQPQHFGDGTRLSIL.

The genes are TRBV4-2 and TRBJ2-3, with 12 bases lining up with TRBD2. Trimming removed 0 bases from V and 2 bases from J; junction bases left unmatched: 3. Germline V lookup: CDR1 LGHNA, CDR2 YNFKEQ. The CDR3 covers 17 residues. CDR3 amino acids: CASSQEGLAGPTDTQYF. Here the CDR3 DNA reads TGTGCCAGCAGCCAAGAGGGACTAGCGGGCCCCACAGATACGCAGTATTTT.

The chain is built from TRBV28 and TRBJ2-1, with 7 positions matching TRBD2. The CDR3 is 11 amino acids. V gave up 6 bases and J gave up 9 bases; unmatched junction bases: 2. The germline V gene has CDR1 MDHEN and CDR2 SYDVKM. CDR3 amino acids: CASSLAGEQFF. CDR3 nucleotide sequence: TGTGCCAGCAGCTTAGCGGGTGAGCAGTTCTTC.

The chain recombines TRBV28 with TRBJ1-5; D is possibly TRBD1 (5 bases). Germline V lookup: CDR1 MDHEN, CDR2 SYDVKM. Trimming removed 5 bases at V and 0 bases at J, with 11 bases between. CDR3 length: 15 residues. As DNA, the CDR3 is TGTGCCAGCAGTGTTCCGACAGTTAGCAATCAGCCCCAGCATTTT. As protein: CASSVPTVSNQPQHF.

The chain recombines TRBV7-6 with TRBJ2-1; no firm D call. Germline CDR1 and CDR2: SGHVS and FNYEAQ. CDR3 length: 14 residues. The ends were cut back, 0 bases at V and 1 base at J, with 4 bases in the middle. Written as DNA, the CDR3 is TGTGCCAGCAGCTTAGCGGGATCCTACAATGAGCAGTTCTTC. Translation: CASSLAGSYNEQFF.

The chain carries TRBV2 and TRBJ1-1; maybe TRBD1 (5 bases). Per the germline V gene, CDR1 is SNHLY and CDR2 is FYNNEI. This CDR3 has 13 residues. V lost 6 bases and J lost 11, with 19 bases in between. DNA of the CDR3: TGTGCCAGCAGATTGGGGGTTAAAAGTTGGGCTTTCTTT. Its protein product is CASRLGVKSWAFF.

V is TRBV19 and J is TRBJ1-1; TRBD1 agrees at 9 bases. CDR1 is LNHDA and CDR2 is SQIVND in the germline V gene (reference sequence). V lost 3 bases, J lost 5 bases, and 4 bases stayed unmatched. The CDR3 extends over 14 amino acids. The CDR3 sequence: CASSIWTGETEAFF. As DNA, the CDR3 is TGTGCCAGTAGTATTTGGACAGGGGAAACTGAAGCTTTCTTT.

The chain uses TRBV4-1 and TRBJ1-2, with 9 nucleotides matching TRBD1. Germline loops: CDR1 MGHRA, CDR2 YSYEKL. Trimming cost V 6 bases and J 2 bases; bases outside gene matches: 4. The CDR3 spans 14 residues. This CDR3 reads CASSYGTGNYGYTF. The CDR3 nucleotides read TGCGCCAGCAGTTACGGGACAGGGAACTATGGCTACACCTTC.

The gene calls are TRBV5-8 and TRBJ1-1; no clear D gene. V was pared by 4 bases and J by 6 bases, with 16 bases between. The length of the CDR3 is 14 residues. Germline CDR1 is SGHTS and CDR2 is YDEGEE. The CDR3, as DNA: TGTGCCAGCAGCCACCGGACTCTGCACCCTGAAGCTTTCTTT. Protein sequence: CASSHRTLHPEAFF.

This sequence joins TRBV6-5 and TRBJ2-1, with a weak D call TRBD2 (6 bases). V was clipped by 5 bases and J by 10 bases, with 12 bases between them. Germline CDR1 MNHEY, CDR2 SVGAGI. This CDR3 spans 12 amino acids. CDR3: CASSQRGLEQFF. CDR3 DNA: TGTGCCAGCAGTCAAAGAGGACTAGAGCAGTTCTTC.

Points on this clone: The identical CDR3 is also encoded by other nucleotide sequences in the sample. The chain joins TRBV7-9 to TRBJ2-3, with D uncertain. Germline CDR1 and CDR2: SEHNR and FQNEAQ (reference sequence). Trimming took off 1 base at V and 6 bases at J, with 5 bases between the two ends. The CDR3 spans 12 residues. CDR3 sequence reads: CASSLVGDTQYF. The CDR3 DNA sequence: TGTGCCAGCAGCTTAGTTGGGGATACGCAGTATTTT.

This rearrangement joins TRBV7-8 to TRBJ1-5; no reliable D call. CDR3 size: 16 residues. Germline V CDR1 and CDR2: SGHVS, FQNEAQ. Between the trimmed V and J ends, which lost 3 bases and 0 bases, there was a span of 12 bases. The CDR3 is CASSFYREYSNQPQHF. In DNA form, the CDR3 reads TGTGCCAGCAGCTTTTACAGAGAGTATAGCAATCAGCCCCAGCATTTT.

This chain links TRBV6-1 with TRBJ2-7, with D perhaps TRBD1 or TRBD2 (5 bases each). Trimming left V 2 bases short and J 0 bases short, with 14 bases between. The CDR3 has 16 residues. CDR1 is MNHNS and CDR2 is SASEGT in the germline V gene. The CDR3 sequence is CASSEYHGTTSYEQYF. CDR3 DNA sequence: TGTGCCAGCAGTGAATACCACGGGACGACCTCCTACGAGCAGTACTTC.

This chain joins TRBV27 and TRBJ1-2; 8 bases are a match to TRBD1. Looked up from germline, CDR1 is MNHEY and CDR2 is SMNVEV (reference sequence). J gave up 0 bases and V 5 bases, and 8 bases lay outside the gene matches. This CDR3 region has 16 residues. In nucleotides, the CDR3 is TGTGCCAGCAGTCCCTGGAACAGGGGGTCTAACTATGGCTACACCTTC. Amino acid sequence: CASSPWNRGSNYGYTF.

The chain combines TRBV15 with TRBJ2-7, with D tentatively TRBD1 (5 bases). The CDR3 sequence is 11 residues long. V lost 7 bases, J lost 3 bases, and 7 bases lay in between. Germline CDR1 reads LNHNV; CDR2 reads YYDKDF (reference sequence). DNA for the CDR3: TGTGCCACCACTGACAGCTACGAGCAGTACTTC. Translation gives CATTDSYEQYF.

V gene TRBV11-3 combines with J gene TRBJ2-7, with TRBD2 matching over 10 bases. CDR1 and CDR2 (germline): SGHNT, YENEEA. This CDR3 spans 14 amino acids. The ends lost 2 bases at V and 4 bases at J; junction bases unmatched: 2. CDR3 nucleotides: TGTGCCAGCAGCTTAAGTAGCGGGAGGTACGAGCAGTACTTC. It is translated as CASSLSSGRYEQYF.

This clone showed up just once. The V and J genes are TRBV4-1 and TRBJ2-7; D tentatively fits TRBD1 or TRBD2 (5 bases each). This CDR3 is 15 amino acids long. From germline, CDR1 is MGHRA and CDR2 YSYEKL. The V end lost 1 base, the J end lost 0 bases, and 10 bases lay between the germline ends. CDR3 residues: CASSQVEGPSYEQYF. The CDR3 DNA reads TGCGCCAGCAGCCAAGTTGAGGGGCCCTCCTACGAGCAGTACTTC.

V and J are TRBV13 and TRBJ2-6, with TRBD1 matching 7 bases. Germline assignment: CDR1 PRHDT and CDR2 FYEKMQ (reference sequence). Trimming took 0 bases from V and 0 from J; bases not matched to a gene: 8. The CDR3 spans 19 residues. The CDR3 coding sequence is TGTGCCAGCAGCTTAGGCGGGAACAGGGGAATCTCTGGGGCCAACGTCCTGACTTTC. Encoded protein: CASSLGGNRGISGANVLTF.

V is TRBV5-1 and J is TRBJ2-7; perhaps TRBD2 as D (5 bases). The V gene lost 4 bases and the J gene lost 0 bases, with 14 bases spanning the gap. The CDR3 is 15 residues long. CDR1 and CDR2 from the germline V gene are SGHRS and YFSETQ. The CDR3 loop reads CASSPDFLSSYEQYF. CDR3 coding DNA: TGCGCCAGCAGCCCGGACTTTCTAAGCTCCTACGAGCAGTACTTC.

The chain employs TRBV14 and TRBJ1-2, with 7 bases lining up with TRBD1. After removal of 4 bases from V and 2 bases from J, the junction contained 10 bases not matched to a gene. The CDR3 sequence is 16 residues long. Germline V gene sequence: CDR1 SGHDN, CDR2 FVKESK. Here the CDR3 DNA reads TGTGCCAGCAGCCGCCGCGGGACAGCAACCAACTATGGCTACACCTTC. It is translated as CASSRRGTATNYGYTF.

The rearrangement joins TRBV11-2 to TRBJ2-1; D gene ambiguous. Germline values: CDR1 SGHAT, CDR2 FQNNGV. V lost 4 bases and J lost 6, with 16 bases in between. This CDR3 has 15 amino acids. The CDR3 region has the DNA TGTGCCAGCAGCTCCGGCGTGTATCTGTTCAATGAGCAGTTCTTC. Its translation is CASSSGVYLFNEQFF.

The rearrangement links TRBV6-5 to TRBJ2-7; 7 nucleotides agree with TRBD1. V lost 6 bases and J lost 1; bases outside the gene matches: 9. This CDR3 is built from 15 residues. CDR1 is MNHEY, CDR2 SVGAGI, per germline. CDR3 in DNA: TGTGCCAGCAGCCCCCGGGGACAGCCATCCTACGAGCAGTACTTC. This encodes CASSPRGQPSYEQYF.

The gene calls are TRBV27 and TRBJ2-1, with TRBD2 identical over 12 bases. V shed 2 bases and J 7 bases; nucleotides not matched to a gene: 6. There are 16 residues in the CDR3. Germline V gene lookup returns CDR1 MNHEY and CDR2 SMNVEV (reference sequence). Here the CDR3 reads CASSLQTSGSSNEQFF. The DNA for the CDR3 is TGTGCCAGCAGTTTACAGACTAGCGGGAGTAGTAATGAGCAGTTCTTC.